Listed below are T cell receptor beta chains from one sample, sequenced in a study of graft-versus-host responses after intestinal transplantation. These receptors lack a known antigen. The repertoire was sequenced with immunoSEQ multiplex PCR; TCRdb's copy has only in-frame clones and lacks some. The sample carries around 110,000 clones, 90% recorded once. This specimen was unstimulated CD4+ T cells sorted from spleen or lymph node cells, taken before intestinal transplant. The source of these receptors is a human donor who received an intestinal transplant. The CDR3 runs from the conserved cysteine through the conserved F or W. The D gene is left open where the match is weak. Rows may omit the clone size; those that give it use once, few, many or a size class.

NA,NA,TRBV7-9,TRBJ1-5,TGTGCCAGCTCTAACATGGGGAGTAGCAATCAGCCCCAGCATTTT,CASSNMGSSNQPQHF
NA,NA,TRBV28,TRBJ1-1,TGTGCCAGCAGACATCGAGAAGCTTTCTTT,CASRHREAFF
NA,NA,TRBV10-1,TRBJ2-3,TGCGCCAGCCCCTTTAGCGTGCGTAAGGCGGATACGCAGTATTTT,CASPFSVRKADTQYF
NA,NA,TRBV21-1,TRBJ1-2,TGTGCCAGCAGCAAAGGTAGATCCTATGGCTACACCTTC,CASSKGRSYGYTF
NA,NA,TRBV9,TRBJ1-3,TGTGCCAGCAGCGACTACACAAACACCATATATTTT,CASSDYTNTIYF
NA,TRBD1,TRBV29-1,TRBJ1-3,TGCAGCGTTGACGGGACAGGAGGAAACACCATATATTTT,CSVDGTGGNTIYF
NA,TRBD1,TRBV2,TRBJ2-1,TGTGCCAGCAGTTACCCCCCGGGACAGGGATTCAATGAGCAGTTCTTC,CASSYPPGQGFNEQFF
NA,TRBD1,TRBV9,TRBJ1-1,TGTGCCAGCAGCGCCTTAGGGGGCATCACTGAAGCTTTCTTT,CASSALGGITEAFF
NA,NA,TRBV9,TRBJ2-2,TGTGCCAGCAGCCCCGATGGCCCTAGCGGGGAGCTGTTTTTT,CASSPDGPSGELFF
NA,TRBD2,TRBV7-9,TRBJ2-1,TGTGCCAGCAGTCCAGGGACTAGCGGGAGACGGCTTGTTCACAATGAGCAGTTCTTC,CASSPGTSGRRLVHNEQFF
few,TRBD1,TRBV6-5,TRBJ2-7,TGTGCCAGCAGTTACACAGGGGGTTCACGCTACGAGCAGTACTTC,CASSYTGGSRYEQYF
NA,NA,TRBV10-3,TRBJ1-4,TGTGCCATCAGTGAGCCGGGACTAATACTGTTTTTT,CAISEPGLILFF